This TCR beta chain is from a study of cytomegalovirus exposure and HLA in healthy donors. General observations from the study: The study labeled 150 or so TCR beta chains cytomegalovirus-associated. The records held CMV serostatus as the only immune exposure information.

V dropped 3 bases and J dropped 6 bases, with 12 bases sitting between them. The CDR3 is 13 amino acids. Germline CDR1 reads SGHRS; CDR2 reads YFSETQ. As to this clone: Antigen specificity is unknown.

PCR used 60 Vbeta primers and 13 Jbeta primers. Some clones are missing from TCRdb's copy, which holds only in-frame ones; the method was immunoSEQ multiplex PCR. The sample yields approximately 170,000 clones, about 75% seen once. Sequencing was performed on PBMCs. The chain couples TRBV5-1 to TRBJ1-1; D is perhaps TRBD1 (6 bases). This clonotype was obtained from a male donor in good health and CMV-seronegative. CDR3 region: CASSSLQGSEAFF. For the CDR3, the DNA is TGCGCCAGCAGCTCACTACAGGGTTCTGAAGCTTTCTTT.